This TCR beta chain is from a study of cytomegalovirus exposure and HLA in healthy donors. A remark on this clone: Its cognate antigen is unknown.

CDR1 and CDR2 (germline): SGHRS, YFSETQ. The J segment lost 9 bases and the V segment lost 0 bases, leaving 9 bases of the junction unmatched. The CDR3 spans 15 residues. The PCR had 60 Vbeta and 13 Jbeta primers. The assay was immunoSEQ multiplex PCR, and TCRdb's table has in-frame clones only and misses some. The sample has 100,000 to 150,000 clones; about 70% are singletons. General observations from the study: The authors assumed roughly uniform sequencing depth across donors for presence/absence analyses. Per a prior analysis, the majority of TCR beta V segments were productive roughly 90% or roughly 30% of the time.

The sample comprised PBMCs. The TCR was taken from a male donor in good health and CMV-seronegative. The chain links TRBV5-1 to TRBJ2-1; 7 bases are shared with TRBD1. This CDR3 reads CASSLGARQGVEQFF. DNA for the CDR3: TGCGCCAGCAGCTTGGGGGCCAGGCAGGGGGTTGAGCAGTTCTTC.